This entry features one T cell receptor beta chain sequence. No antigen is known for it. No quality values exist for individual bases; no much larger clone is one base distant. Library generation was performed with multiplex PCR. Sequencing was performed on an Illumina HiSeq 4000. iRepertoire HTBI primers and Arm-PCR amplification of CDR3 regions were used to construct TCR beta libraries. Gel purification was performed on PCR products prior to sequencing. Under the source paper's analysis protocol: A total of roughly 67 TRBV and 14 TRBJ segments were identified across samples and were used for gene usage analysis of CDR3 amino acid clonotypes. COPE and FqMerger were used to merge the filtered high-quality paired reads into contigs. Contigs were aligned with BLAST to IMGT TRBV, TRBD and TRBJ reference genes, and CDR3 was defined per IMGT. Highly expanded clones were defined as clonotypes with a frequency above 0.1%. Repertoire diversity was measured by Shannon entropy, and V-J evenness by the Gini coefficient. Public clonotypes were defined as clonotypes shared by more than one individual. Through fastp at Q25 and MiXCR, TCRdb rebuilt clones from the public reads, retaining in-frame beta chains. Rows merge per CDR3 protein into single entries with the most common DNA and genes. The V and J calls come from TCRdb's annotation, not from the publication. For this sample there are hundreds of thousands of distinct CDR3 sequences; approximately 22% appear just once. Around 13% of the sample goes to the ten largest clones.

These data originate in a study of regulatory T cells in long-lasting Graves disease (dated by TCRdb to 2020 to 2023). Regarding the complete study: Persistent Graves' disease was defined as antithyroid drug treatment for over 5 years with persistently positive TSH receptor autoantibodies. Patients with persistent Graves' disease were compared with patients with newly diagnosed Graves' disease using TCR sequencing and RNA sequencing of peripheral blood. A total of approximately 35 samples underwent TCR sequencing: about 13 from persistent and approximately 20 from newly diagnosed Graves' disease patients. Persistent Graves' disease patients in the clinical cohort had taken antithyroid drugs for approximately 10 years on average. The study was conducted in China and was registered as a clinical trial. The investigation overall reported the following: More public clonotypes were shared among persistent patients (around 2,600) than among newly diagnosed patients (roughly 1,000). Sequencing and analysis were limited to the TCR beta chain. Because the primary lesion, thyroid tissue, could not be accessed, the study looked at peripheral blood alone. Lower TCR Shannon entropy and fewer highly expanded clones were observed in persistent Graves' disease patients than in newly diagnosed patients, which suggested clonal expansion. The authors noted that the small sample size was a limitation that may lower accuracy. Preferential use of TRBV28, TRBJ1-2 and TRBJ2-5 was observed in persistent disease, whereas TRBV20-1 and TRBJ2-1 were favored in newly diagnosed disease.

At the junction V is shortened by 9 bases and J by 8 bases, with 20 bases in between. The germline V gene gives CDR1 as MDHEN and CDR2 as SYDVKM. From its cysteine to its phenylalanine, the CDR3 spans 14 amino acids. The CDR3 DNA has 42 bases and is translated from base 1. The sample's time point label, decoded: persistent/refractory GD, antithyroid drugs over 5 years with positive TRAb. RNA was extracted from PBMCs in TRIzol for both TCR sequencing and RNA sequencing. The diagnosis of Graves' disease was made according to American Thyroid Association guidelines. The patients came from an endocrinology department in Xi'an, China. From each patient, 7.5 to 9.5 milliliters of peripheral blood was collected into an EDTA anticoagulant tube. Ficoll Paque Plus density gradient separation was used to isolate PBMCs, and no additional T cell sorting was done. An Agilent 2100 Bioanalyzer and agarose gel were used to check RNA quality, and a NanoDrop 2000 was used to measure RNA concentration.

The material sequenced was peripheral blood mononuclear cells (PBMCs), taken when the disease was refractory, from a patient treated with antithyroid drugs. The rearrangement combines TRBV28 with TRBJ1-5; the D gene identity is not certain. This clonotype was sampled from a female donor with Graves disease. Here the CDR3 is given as CASMTAETLEPQHF. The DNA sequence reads TGTGCCAGTATGACGGCGGAGACTTTAGAGCCCCAGCATTTT.